The rows below give T cell receptor beta chains drawn from one sample of a study of shared clonotypes between healthy human individuals. Only in-frame clones appear in the TCRdb table, and some are missing; sequencing was by immunoSEQ multiplex PCR. The sample has just over 2,000,000 clones; 85% to 95% are singletons. Source material: naive CD4+ T cells sorted from blood. These TCRs come from a man younger than 35 in good health. The CDR3 runs from the conserved cysteine through the conserved F or W. The order of the fields is D gene, V gene, J gene, clone size, CDR3 protein, CDR3 DNA. The D gene is left open where the match is weak. Only part of the rows carry a size: once, few, many, or a class if the clone is expanded.

-,TRBV5-1,TRBJ2-1,-,CASSLEGEQFF,TGCGCCAGCAGCTTGGAAGGTGAGCAGTTCTTC
-,TRBV2,TRBJ1-4,-,CASSASGFNEKLFF,TGTGCCAGCAGTGCCTCAGGTTTTAATGAAAAACTGTTTTTT
TRBD2,TRBV10-2,TRBJ2-7,few,CASSTIGGGPAYEQYF,TGCGCCAGCAGCACTATTGGGGGAGGGCCAGCCTACGAGCAGTACTTC
-,TRBV1,TRBJ2-5,-,CTSSHWEVQETQYF,TGCACCAGCAGCCATTGGGAGGTTCAAGAGACCCAGTACTTC
-,TRBV12-5,TRBJ1-5,-,CASGLVSGGLWNQPQHF,TGTGCTAGTGGTTTGGTATCCGGGGGGCTTTGGAATCAGCCCCAGCATTTT
-,TRBV6-5,TRBJ1-2,once,CASSLKETASYGYTF,TGTGCCAGCAGTCTTAAGGAGACAGCTAGCTATGGCTACACCTTC
-,TRBV6-6,TRBJ1-5,-,CASSYSGQLSNQPQHF,TGTGCCAGCAGTTACTCGGGGCAGCTTAGCAATCAGCCCCAGCATTTT
-,TRBV12-5,TRBJ2-7,-,CASGLVRGRSYEQYF,TGTGCTAGTGGTTTGGTACGTGGCAGGTCCTACGAGCAGTACTTC
-,TRBV11-2,TRBJ2-2,-,CASSPRGFSNTGELFF,TGTGCCAGCAGCCCAAGGGGTTTCTCGAACACCGGGGAGCTGTTTTTT
-,TRBV18,TRBJ1-6,once,CASSPDRLRGSPLHF,TGTGCCAGCTCACCAGACAGGTTACGTGGTTCACCCCTCCACTTT
TRBD1,TRBV5-1,TRBJ2-1,-,CASSFSGQGGEQFF,TGCGCCAGCAGCTTTTCGGGACAGGGCGGCGAGCAGTTCTTC
-,TRBV23-1,TRBJ2-7,-,CASNRTESYEQYF,TGCGCCAGCAACCGGACAGAGTCCTACGAGCAGTACTTC
TRBD2,TRBV6-6,TRBJ2-7,-,CASTGRDRLYEQYF,TGTGCCAGCACAGGGAGGGACCGACTCTACGAGCAGTACTTC
-,TRBV27,TRBJ2-1,-,CASTHTQGYNEQFF,TGTGCCAGCACTCACACACAGGGTTACAATGAGCAGTTCTTC
TRBD1,TRBV29-1,TRBJ1-6,-,CSFTQGAQGSPLHF,TGCAGCTTCACACAGGGGGCGCAAGGTTCACCCCTCCACTTT
-,TRBV5-1,TRBJ2-7,-,CASSLVARTYEQYF,TGCGCCAGCAGCTTGGTAGCCAGAACCTACGAGCAGTACTTC
TRBD1,TRBV19,TRBJ1-1,-,CVVGTARGGNTEAFF,TGTGTGGTGGGGACAGCGAGAGGCGGGAACACTGAAGCTTTCTTT
TRBD1,TRBV2,TRBJ2-7,-,CASSRDRGGYEQYF,TGTGCCAGCAGTCGGGACAGGGGCGGTTACGAGCAGTACTTC
TRBD2,TRBV29-1,TRBJ2-1,-,CSAVPTSGAGSYNEQFF,TGCAGCGCAGTTCCGACTAGCGGGGCGGGCTCCTACAATGAGCAGTTCTTC
-,TRBV7-9,TRBJ2-2,-,CASSLREIGELFF,TGTGCCAGCAGCTTACGGGAAATCGGGGAGCTGTTTTTT
TRBD1,TRBV10-3,TRBJ1-3,-,CAANQGAISGNTIYF,TGTGCCGCGAACCAGGGGGCGATCTCTGGAAACACCATATATTTT